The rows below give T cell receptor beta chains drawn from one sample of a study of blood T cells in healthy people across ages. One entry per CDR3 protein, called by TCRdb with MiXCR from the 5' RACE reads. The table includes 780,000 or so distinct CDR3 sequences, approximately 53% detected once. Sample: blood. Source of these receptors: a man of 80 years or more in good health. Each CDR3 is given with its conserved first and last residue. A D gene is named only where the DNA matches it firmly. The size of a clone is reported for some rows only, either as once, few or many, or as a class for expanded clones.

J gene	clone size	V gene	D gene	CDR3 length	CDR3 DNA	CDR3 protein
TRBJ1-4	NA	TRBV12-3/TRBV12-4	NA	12	TGTGCCAGCAGTGATCCCTTGACCCAACTGTTTTTT	CASSDPLTQLFF
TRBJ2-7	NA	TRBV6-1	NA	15	TGTGCCAGCAGTGAGGTGGCAGGACGGACCTACGAGCAGTACTTC	CASSEVAGRTYEQYF
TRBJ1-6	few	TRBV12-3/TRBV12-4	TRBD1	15	TGTGCCAGCAGCCTATTGACAGGGGGAAGTTCACCCCTCCACTTT	CASSLLTGGSSPLHF
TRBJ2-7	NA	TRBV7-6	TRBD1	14	TGTGCCAGCAGCGCGCGACAGGGGTCTGTCGAGCAGTACTTC	CASSARQGSVEQYF
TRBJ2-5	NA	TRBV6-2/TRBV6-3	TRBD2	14	TGTGCCAGCAGTGCCGGGACTAGTCACGAGGCCCAGTACTTC	CASSAGTSHEAQYF
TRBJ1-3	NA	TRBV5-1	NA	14	TGCGCCAGCAGCTTGGTTGGGCGTGGAAACACCATATATTTT	CASSLVGRGNTIYF
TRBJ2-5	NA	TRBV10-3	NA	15	TGTGCCATCAGTGAGTTTCTGGACAGTCAAGAGACCCAGTACTTC	CAISEFLDSQETQYF
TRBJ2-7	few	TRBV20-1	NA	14	TGCAGTGCTAGAGATCGACATATAGACTACGAGCAGTACTTC	CSARDRHIDYEQYF
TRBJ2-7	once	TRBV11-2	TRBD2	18	TGTGCCAGCAGCTTAGCCGAACGGGGGAGCGGGAGACCCGACGAGCAGTACTTC	CASSLAERGSGRPDEQYF
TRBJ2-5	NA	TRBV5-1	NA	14	TGCGCCAGCAGCCCCAGTCTAGCTGGAGAGACCCAGTACTTC	CASSPSLAGETQYF
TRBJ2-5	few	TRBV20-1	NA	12	TGCAGTGTGGCTTGGGGCTTGGAGACCCAGTACTTC	CSVAWGLETQYF
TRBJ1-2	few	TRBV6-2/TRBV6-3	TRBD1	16	TGTGCCAGCAACCGCCCTCCTGGACAGGGAAACTATGGCTACACCTTC	CASNRPPGQGNYGYTF
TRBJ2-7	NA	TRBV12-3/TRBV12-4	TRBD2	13	TGTGCCAGCAGTATAGCGGGAGTGGGAGAGCAGTACTTC	CASSIAGVGEQYF
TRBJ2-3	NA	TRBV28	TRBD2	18	TGTGCCAGCAGTCCCGGGGAATCTAGCGGGAGGTCCGACAGATACGCGTATTTT	CASSPGESSGRSDRYAYF
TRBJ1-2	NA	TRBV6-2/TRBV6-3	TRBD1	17	TGTGCCAGCAGTTCCAAGGGACAGGGGCGGGCTAACTATGGCTACACCTTC	CASSSKGQGRANYGYTF
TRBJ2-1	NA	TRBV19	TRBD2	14	TGTGCCAGTAGTATACTAGCGGGAGCCAATGAGCAGTTCTTC	CASSILAGANEQFF
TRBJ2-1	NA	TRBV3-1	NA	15	TGTGCCAGCAGCTCAGAGAGGCCCCCCTACAATGAGCAGTTCTTC	CASSSERPPYNEQFF
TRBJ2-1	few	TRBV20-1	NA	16	TGCAGTGCTAGAGATAGGCTAGCGCTTCCCTACAATGAGCAGTTCTTC	CSARDRLALPYNEQFF
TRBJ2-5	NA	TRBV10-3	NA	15	TGTGCCATCAGTGAAGGCGGAACAGGCGGGGAGACCCAGTACTTC	CAISEGGTGGETQYF
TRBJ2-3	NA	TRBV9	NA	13	TGTGCCAGCAGCGTTAGAAGGACAGATACGCAGTATTTT	CASSVRRTDTQYF
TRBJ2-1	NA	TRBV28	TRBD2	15	TGTGCCAGCAGTTACTCGACTAGCGGGAATAGTGAGCAGTTCTTC	CASSYSTSGNSEQFF
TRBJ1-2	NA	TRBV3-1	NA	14	TGTGCCAGCAGCCAAGATCAAGCCAGGGCTGGCTACACCTTC	CASSQDQARAGYTF
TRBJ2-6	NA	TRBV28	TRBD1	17	TGTGCCAGTTGGCCGGAGAGGGGGCTCTCTGGGGCCAACGTCCTGACTTTC	CASWPERGLSGANVLTF
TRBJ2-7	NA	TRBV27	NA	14	TGTGCCAGCAGTTTTCGTGGGGATACCTACGAGCAGTACTTC	CASSFRGDTYEQYF
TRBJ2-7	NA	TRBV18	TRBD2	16	TGTGCCAGCTCCTCCCGGGTGGCGGGAGCCACCGGGGAGCAGTACTTC	CASSSRVAGATGEQYF
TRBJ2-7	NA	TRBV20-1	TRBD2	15	TGCAGTGCTAGAGATTGGGGACTAGCGGGAAGTACGCAGTACTTC	CSARDWGLAGSTQYF
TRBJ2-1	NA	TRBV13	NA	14	TGTGCCAGCAGCGCAGGGGATTACTACAATGAGCAGTTCTTC	CASSAGDYYNEQFF
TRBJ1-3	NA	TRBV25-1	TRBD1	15	TGTGCCAGCAGTGAATACAGGGGGCAAGGAAACACCATATATTTT	CASSEYRGQGNTIYF
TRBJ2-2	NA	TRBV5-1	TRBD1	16	TGCGCCAGCAGCGGACGGACAGGCGCGAACACCGGGGAGCTGTTTTTT	CASSGRTGANTGELFF
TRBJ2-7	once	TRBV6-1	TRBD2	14	TGTGCCAGCAGATGGACTAGCGGGAGGAATGAGCAGTACTTC	CASRWTSGRNEQYF
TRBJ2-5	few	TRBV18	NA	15	TGTGCCAGCTCACCCTTCCCGGCTGGAGGAGAGGCCCAGTACTTC	CASSPFPAGGEAQYF
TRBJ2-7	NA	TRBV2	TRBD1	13	TGTGCCAGCAGCTACAGGGGGGACTACGAGCAGTACTTC	CASSYRGDYEQYF
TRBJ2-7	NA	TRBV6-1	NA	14	TGTGCCAGCAGTGCTAGGGGGGAGCTATACGAGCAGTACTTC	CASSARGELYEQYF
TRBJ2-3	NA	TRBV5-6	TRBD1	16	TGTGCCAGCAGCGCCGGGACAGGGGGTCGGAACAGATACGCGTATTTT	CASSAGTGGRNRYAYF
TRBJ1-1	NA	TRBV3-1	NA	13	TGTGCCAGCAGCCAGCACGGGGACACTGAAGCTTTCTTT	CASSQHGDTEAFF
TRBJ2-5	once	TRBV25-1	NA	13	TGTGCCAGCTCGGGATGGGGGAGGGAGACCCAGTACTTC	CASSGWGRETQYF
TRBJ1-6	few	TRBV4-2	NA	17	TGTGCCAGCAGCCAACCTCCGGGGGAGGAGTATAATTCACCCCTCCACTTT	CASSQPPGEEYNSPLHF
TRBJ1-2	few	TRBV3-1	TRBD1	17	TGTGCCAGCAGCCTGTCCCCTAGTGGACAGGGGGGCTATGGCTACACCTTC	CASSLSPSGQGGYGYTF
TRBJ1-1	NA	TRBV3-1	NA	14	TGTGCCGGCAGCCAGGGACGGGAGAACACTGAAGCTTTCTTT	CAGSQGRENTEAFF
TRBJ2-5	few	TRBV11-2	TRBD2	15	TGTGCCAGCAGCTTTTCGGGACTAGCTCAAGAGACCCAGTACTTC	CASSFSGLAQETQYF
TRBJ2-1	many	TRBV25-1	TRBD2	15	TGTGCCAGCAGTGATAGCGGGAGGGCCCTAAATGAGCAGTTCTTC	CASSDSGRALNEQFF
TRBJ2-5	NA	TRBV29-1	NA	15	TGCAGCGTTGCGATGGCAGCCCTAGGAGGGGAGACCCAGTACTTC	CSVAMAALGGETQYF
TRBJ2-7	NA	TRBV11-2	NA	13	TGTGCCAGCATCTTAAGGATAGGGACCGAGCAGTACTTC	CASILRIGTEQYF
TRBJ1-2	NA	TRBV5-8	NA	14	TGTGCCAGCAGCTTGGCGGGGGCAGAGTATGGCTACACCTTC	CASSLAGAEYGYTF
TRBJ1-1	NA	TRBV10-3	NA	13	TGTGCCATCACCTGGACGGAGGACACTGAAGCTTTCTTT	CAITWTEDTEAFF
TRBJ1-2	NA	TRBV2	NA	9	TGTGCCAATGGGGGTGGCTACACCTTC	CANGGGYTF
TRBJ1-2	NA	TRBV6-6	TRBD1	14	TGTGCCAGCAGACCCGGGGGGACAGTCTATGGCTACACCTTC	CASRPGGTVYGYTF
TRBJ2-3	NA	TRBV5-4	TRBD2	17	TGTGCCAGCAGCCGGACCCGATCGGGACTAGTCCCAGATACGCAGTATTTT	CASSRTRSGLVPDTQYF